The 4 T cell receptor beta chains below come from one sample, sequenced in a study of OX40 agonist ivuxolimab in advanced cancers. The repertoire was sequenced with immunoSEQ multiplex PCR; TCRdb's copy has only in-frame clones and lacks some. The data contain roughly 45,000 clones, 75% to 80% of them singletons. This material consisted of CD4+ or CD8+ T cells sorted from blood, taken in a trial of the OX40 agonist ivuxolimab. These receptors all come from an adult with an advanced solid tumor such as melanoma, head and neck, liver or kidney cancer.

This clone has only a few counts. The CDR3 coding sequence is TGTGCCAGCAGCCAACCGAGGACAGGGAAAGAGACCCAGTACTTC. Amino acid sequence: CASSQPRTGKETQYF. The chain is built from TRBV5-6 and TRBJ2-5; TRBD1 matches at 8 bases. The ends lost 4 bases at V and 3 bases at J; junction bases unmatched: 8. CDR3 length: 15 residues. The germline gives CDR1 SGHDT, CDR2 YYEEEE.

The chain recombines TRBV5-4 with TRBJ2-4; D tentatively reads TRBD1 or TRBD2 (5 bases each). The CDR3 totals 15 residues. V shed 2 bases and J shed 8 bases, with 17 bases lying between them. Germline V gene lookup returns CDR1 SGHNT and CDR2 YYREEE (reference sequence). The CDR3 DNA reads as TGTGCCAGCAGCTTCGTGAGGGGCTTTCTGGACATTCAGTACTTC. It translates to CASSFVRGFLDIQYF. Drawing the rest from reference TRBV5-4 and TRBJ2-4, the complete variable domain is ETGVTQSPTHLIKTRGQQVTLRCSSQSGHNTVSWYQQALGQGPQFIFQYYREEENGRGNFPPRFSGLQFPNYSSELNVNALELDDSALYLCASSFVRGFLDIQYFGAGTRLSVL.

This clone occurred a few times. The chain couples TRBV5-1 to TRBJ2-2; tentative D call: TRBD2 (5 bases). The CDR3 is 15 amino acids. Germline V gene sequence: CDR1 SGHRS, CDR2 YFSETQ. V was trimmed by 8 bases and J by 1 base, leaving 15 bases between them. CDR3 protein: CASQVLSGNTGELFF. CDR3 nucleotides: TGCGCCAGTCAAGTTCTAAGCGGGAACACCGGGGAGCTGTTTTTT.

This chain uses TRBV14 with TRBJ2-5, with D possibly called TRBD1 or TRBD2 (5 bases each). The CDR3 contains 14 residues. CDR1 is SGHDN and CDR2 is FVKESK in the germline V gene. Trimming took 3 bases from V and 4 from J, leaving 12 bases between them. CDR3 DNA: TGTGCCAGCAGCCAGCAGGGTGGGACAGAGACCCAGTACTTC. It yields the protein CASSQQGGTETQYF.